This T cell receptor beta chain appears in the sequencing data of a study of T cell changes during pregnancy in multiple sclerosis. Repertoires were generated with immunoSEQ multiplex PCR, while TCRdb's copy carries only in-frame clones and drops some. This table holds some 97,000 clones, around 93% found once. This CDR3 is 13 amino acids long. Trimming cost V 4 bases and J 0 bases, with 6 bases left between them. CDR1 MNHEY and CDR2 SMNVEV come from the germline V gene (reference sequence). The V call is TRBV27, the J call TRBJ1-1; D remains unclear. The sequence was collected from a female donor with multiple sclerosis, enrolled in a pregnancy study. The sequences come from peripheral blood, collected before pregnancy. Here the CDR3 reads CASSWSVNTEAFF. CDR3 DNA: TGTGCCAGCAGTTGGTCAGTGAACACTGAAGCTTTCTTT.